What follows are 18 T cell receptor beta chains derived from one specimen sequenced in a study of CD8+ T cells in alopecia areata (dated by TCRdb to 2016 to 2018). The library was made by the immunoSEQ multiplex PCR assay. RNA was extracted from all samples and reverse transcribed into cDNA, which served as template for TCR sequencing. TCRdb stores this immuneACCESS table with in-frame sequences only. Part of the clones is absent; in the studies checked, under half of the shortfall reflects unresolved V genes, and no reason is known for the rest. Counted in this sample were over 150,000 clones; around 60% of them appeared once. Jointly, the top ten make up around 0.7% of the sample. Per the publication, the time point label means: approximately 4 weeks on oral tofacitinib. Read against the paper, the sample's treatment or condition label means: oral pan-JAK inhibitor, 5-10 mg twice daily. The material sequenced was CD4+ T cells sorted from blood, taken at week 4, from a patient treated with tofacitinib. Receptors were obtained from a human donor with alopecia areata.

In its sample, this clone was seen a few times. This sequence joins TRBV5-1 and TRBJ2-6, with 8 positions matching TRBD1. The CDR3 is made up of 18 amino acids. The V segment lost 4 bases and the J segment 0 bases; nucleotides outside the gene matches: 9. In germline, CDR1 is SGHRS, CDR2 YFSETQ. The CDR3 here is CASSATGTGPSGANVLTF. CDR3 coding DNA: TGCGCCAGCAGCGCAACCGGGACAGGACCCTCTGGGGCCAACGTCCTGACTTTC.

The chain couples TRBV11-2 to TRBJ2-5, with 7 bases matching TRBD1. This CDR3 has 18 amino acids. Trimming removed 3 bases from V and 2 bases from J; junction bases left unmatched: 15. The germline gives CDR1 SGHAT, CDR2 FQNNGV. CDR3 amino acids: CASSFGVRTPRGQETQYF. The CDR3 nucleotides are TGTGCCAGCAGCTTCGGCGTAAGGACCCCCAGGGGGCAAGAGACCCAGTACTTC.

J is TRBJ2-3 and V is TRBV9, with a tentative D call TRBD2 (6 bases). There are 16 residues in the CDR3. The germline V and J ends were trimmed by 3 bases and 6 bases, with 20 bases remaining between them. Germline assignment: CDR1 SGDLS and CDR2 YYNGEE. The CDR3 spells CASSALARGRYDTQYF. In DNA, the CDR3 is TGTGCCAGCAGCGCTCTAGCGAGGGGAAGGTATGATACGCAGTATTTT.

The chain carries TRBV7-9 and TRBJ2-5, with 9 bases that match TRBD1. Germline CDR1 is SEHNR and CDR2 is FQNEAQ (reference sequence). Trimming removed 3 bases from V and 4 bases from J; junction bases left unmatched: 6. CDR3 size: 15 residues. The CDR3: CASSLGQGGTETQYF. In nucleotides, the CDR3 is TGTGCCAGCAGCTTGGGACAGGGAGGGACAGAGACCCAGTACTTC.

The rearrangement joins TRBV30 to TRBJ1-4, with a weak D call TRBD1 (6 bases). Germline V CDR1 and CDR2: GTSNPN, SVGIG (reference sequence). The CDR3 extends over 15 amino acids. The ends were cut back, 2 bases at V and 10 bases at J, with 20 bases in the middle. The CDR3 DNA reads TGTGCCTGGAGTATTGAGGTTAGACAGGCGGGAAAACTGTTTTTT. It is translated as CAWSIEVRQAGKLFF.

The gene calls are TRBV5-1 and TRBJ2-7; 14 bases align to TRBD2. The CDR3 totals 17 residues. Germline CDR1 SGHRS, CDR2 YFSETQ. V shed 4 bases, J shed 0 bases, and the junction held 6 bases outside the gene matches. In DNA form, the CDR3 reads TGCGCCAGCAGCCAAGGACTAGCGGGAGGCATCTCCTACGAGCAGTACTTC. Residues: CASSQGLAGGISYEQYF.

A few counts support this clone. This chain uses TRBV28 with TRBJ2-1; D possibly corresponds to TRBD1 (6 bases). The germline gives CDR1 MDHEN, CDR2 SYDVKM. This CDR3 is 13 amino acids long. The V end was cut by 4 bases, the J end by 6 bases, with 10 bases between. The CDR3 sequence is CASSSRTVNEQFF. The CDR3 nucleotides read TGTGCCAGCAGTTCCAGGACAGTCAATGAGCAGTTCTTC.

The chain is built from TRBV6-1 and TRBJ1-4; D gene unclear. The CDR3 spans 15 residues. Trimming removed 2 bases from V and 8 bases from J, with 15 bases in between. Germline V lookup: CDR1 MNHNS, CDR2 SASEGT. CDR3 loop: CASSEFRVPAEKLFF. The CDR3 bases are TGTGCCAGCAGTGAATTTCGTGTTCCAGCAGAAAAACTGTTTTTT.

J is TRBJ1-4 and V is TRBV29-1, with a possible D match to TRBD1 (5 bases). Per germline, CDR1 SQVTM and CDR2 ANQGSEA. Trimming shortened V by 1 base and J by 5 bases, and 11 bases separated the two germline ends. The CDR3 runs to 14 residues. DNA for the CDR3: TGCAGCGTTGAAGTGGTGGGACGGAATGAAAAACTGTTTTTT. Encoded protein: CSVEVVGRNEKLFF.

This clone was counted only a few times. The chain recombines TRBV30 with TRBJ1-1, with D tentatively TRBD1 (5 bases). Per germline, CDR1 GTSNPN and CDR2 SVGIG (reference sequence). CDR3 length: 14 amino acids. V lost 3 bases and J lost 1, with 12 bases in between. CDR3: CAWREGLTNTEAFF. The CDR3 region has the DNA TGTGCCTGGAGGGAGGGACTGACGAACACTGAAGCTTTCTTT.

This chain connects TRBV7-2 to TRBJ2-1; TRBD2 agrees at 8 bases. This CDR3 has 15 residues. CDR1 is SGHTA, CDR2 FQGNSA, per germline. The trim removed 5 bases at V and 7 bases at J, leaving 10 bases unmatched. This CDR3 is CASSPQAGVWNEQFF. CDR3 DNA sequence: TGTGCCAGCAGCCCACAAGCGGGAGTGTGGAATGAGCAGTTCTTC.

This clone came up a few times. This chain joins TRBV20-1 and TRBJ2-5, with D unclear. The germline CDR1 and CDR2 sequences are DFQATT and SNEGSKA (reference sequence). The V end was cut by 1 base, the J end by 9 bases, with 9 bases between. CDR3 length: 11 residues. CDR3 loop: CSARVQLAQYF. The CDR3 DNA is TGCAGTGCTAGAGTACAGCTAGCCCAGTACTTC.

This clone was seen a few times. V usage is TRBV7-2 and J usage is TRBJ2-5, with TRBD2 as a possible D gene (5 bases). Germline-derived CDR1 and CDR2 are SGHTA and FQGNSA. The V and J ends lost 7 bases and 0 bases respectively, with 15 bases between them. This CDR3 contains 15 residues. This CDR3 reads CASTSVGGNQETQYF. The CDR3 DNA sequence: TGTGCCAGCACTAGTGTAGGAGGAAACCAAGAGACCCAGTACTTC.

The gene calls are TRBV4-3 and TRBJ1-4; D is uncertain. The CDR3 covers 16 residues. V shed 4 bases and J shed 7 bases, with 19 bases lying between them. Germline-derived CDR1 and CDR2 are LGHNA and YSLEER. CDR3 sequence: CASSPIARLRGEKLFF. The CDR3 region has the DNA TGCGCCAGCAGCCCGATCGCCCGCCTCCGGGGTGAAAAACTGTTTTTT.

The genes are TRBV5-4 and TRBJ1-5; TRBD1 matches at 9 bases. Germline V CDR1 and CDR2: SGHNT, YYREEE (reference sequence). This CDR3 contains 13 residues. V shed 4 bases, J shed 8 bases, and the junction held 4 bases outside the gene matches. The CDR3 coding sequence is TGTGCCAGCAGCGGCGGGACAGGGAAGCCCCAGCATTTT. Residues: CASSGGTGKPQHF.

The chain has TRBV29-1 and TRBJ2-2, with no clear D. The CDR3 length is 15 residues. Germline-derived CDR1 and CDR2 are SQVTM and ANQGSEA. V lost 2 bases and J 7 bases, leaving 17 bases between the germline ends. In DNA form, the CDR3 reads TGCAGCGTTGAATGGCTACACCAAAGACACGGGGAGCTGTTTTTT. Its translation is CSVEWLHQRHGELFF.

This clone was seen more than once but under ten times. In nucleotides, the CDR3 is TGCAGCGTTGATAAGGCGGGAGCGGGGGAGACCCAGTACTTC. It is translated as CSVDKAGAGETQYF. This sequence joins TRBV29-1 and TRBJ2-5; 7 nucleotides match TRBD2. J gave up 5 bases and V 3 bases, and 9 bases lay outside the gene matches. The germline CDR1 and CDR2 sequences are SQVTM and ANQGSEA. There are 14 residues in the CDR3.

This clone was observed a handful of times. CDR3 protein: CASSAPGASEQYF. The CDR3 DNA sequence: TGTGCCAGCAGCGCCCCGGGGGCCAGCGAGCAGTACTTC. The gene calls are TRBV7-2 and TRBJ2-7; D might be TRBD1 or TRBD2, each matching 6 bases. CDR1 and CDR2 (germline): SGHTA, FQGNSA. The CDR3 runs 13 residues. V shed 5 bases and J shed 6 bases, with 14 bases lying between them.